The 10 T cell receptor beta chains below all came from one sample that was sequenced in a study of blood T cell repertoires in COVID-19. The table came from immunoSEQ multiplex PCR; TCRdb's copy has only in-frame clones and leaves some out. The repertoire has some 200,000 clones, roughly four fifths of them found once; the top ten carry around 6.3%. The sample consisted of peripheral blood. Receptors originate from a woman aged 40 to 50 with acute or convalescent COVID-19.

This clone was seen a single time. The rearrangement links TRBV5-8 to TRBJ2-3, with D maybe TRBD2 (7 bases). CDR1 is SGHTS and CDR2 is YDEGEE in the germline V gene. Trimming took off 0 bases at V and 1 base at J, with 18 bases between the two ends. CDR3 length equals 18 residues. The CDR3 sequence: CASSLASKGGLGTDTQYF. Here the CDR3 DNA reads TGTGCCAGCAGCTTGGCCTCTAAGGGGGGGCTGGGCACAGATACGCAGTATTTT.

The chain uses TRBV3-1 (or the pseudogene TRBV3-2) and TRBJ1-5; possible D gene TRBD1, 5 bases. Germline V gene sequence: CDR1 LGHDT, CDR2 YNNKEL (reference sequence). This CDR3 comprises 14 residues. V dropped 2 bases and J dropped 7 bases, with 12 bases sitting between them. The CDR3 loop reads CASSQSEKGQPQHF. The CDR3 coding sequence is TGTGCCAGCAGCCAATCTGAGAAGGGGCAGCCCCAGCATTTT.

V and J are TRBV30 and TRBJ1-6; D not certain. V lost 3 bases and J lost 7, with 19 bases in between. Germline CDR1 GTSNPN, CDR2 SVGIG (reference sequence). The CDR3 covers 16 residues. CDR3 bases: TGTGCCTGGAGCGACTGGGGTACAGCGGCCAATTCACCCCTCCACTTT. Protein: CAWSDWGTAANSPLHF.

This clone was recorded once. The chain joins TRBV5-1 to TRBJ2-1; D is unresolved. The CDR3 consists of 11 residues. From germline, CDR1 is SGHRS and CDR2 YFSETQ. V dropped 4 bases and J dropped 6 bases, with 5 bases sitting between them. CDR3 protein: CASSLLNEQFF. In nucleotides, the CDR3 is TGCGCCAGCAGCCTCCTCAATGAGCAGTTCTTC.

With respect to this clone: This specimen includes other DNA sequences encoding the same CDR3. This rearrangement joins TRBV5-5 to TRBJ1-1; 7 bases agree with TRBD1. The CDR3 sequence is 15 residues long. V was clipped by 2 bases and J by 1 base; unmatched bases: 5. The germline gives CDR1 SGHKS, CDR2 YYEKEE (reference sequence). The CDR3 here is CASSLGQVGNTEAFF. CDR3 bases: TGTGCCAGCAGCTTAGGACAGGTCGGGAACACTGAAGCTTTCTTT.

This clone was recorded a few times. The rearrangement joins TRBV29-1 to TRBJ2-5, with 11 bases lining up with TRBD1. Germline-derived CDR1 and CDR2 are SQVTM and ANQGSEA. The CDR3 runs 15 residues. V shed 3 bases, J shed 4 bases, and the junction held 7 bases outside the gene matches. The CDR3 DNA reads TGCAGCGTTGACCCTCGGACAGGGGGCTTAGAGACCCAGTACTTC. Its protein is CSVDPRTGGLETQYF.

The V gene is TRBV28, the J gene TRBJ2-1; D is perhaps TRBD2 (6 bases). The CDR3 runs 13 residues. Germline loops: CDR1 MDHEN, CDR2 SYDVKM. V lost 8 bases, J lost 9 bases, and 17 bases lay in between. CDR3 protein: CASLAREWGEQFF. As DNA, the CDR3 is TGTGCCAGCTTGGCCCGGGAGTGGGGTGAGCAGTTCTTC.

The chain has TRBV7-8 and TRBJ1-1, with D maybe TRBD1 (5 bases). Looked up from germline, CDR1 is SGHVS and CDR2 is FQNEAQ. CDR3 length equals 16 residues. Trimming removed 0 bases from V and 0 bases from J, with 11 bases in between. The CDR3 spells CASSLAGLLMNTEAFF. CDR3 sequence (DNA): TGTGCCAGCAGCTTAGCGGGACTCCTCATGAACACTGAAGCTTTCTTT.

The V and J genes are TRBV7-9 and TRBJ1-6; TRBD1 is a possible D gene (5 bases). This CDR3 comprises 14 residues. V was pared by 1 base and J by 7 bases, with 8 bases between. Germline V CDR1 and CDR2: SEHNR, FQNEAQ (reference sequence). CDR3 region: CASSLVGGNSPLHF. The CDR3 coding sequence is TGTGCCAGCAGCTTAGTCGGGGGGAATTCACCCCTCCACTTT.

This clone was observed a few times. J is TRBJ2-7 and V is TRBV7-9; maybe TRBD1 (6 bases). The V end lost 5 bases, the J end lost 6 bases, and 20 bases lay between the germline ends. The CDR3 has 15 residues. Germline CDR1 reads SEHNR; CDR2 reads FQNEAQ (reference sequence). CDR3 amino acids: CASSLLGHEFGEQYF. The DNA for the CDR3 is TGTGCCAGCAGCCTCCTGGGACACGAATTCGGCGAGCAGTACTTC.